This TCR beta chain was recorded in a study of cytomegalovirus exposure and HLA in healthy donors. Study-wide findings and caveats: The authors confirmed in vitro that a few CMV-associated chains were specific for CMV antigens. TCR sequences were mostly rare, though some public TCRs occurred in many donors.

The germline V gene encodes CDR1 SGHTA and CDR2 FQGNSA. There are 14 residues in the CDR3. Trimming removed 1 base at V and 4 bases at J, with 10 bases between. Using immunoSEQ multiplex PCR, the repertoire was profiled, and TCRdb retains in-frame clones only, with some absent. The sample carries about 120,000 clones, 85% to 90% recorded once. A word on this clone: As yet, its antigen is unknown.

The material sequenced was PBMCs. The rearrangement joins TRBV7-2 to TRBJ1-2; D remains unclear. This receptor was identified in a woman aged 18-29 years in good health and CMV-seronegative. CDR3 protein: CASSLGAVGYGYTF. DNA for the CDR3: TGTGCCAGCAGCTTAGGGGCCGTAGGCTATGGCTACACCTTC. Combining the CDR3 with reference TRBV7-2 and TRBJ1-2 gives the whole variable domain GAGVSQSPSNKVTEKGKDVELRCDPISGHTALYWYRQSLGQGLEFLIYFQGNSAPDKSGLPSDRFSAERTGGSVSTLTIQRTQQEDSAVYLCASSLGAVGYGYTFGSGTRLTVV.